This T cell receptor beta chain derives from a study of blood T cell repertoires in COVID-19. Overall study: From the United States, Italy and Spain came samples of acute and convalescent COVID-19. PBMCs, B-cell-depleted T cells, or T cells were the source of the cDNA or gDNA that made up the material.

Source study methods: Using reference gene primer amplification, nucleated cell counts were estimated. The data were produced by immunoSEQ multiplex PCR, yet TCRdb's version contains in-frame clones alone and is incomplete. V, J and clone size are those of that table, while D and trimming were read from the DNA. The top ten clones hold around 2% of a sample with about 180,000 clones, about 88% of them seen once. The cohort comprised adults aged roughly 18 to 90 years residing in under 30 US areas. Germline V gives CDR1 MNHEY, CDR2 SMNVEV (reference sequence). This CDR3 is 16 amino acids long. J was trimmed by 0 bases and V by 7 bases; bases with no gene match: 7.

V and J are TRBV27 and TRBJ2-1; TRBD2 matches at 9 bases. The specimen sequenced was PBMCs or T cells enriched from blood (not recorded which). This TCR derives from a middle-aged woman with acute COVID-19. The CDR3 DNA reads TGTGCCAGCACCCCTAGCGGGACTAGCTCCTACAATGAGCAGTTCTTC. It is translated as CASTPSGTSSYNEQFF.